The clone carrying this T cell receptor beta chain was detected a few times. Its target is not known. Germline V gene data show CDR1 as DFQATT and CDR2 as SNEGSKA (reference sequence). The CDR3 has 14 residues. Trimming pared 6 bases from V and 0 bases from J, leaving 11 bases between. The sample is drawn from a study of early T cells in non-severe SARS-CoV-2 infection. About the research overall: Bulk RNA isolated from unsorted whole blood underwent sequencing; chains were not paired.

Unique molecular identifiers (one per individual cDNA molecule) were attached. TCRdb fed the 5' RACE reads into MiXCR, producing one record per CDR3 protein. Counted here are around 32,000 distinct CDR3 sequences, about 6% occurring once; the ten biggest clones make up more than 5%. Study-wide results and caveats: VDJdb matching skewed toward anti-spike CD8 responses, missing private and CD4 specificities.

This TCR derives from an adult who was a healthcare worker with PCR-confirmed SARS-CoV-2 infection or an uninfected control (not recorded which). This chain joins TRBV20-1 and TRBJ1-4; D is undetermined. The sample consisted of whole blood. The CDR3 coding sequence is TGCAGTGCCAAACCATCATCAACTAATGAAAAACTGTTTTTT. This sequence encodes CSAKPSSTNEKLFF.